This T cell receptor (beta chain) originates from a study of T cells in Graves' hyperthyroidism and ophthalmopathy. The authors deemed Graves' hyperthyroidism stable absent ophthalmopathy progression within 18 months. Diagnosis relied on clinical symptoms, serum thyroxine and TRAb, thyroid ultrasound and orbital computed tomography. From RNA transcripts, TCR beta CDR3 regions were amplified. First-round RT-PCR of the TCR CDR3 relied on the HTBI primer set. In TCRdb, the multiplex PCR reads were re-called with MiXCR into one record per CDR3 protein. The data hold approximately 430,000 distinct CDR3 sequences, with roughly 14% observed a single time. From germline, CDR1 is SQVTM and CDR2 ANQGSEA. V was clipped by 3 bases and J by 2 bases, with 14 bases between them. This CDR3 contains 14 residues.

The sequencing input was blood. This TCR was sampled from a woman under 30 with Graves' hyperthyroidism. The chain recombines TRBV29-1 with TRBJ2-7, with D tentatively TRBD2 (6 bases). CDR3 DNA: TGCAGCGTTGAGCTGCTTAGCGGCCCCTACGAGCAGTACTTC. It codes for CSVELLSGPYEQYF.